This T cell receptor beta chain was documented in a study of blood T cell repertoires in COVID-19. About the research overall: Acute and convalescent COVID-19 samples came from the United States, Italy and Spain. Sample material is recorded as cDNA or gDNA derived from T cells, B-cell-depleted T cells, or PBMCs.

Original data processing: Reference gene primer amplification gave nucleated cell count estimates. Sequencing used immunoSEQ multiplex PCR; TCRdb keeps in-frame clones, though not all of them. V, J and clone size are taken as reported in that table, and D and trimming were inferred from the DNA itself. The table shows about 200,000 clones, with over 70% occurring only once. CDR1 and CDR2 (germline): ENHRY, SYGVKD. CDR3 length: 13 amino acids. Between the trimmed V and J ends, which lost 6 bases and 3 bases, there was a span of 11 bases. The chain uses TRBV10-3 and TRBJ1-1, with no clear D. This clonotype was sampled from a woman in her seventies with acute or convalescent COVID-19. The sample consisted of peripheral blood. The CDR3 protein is CAISSTVDTEAFF. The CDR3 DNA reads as TGTGCCATCAGCTCAACAGTAGACACTGAAGCTTTCTTT.